A selection of T cell receptor beta chains follows, all from one sample in a study of post-analysis software for immune sequencing data. TCRdb itself ran the PCR reads through MiXCR, one entry per CDR3 protein. The sample lists almost 700,000 distinct CDR3 sequences, 59% occurring once. Material for sequencing was blood. Receptors originate from a girl aged 2 to 9 with multiple sclerosis. The CDR3 runs from the conserved cysteine through the conserved F or W. A D gene is named only where the DNA matches it firmly. Some rows have no size entry. The others give once, few or many, or a class for an expanded clone.

cdr3_length j_call d_call v_call clone_size cdr3_nt cdr3_aa
13 TRBJ2-5 NA TRBV2 NA TGTGCCAGCAGTTCGACAGGCCAAGGGACCCAGTACTTC CASSSTGQGTQYF
15 TRBJ2-3 TRBD2 TRBV7-2 NA TGTGCCAGCAATAGACTAGCGGGGGGGCCAGATACGCAGTATTTT CASNRLAGGPDTQYF
12 TRBJ1-2 NA TRBV29-1 NA TGCAGCGTTGGGGCAGGGTGGGATGGCTACACCTTC CSVGAGWDGYTF
16 TRBJ2-1 NA TRBV10-3 NA TGTGCCATCAGTCACGGGTCGGACTCCATCTACAATGAGCAGTTCTTC CAISHGSDSIYNEQFF
15 TRBJ2-1 TRBD2 TRBV6-2/TRBV6-3 NA TGTGCCAGCACCCGACTAGCGGGGGGTCTAAATGAGCAGTTCTTC CASTRLAGGLNEQFF
17 TRBJ2-7 NA TRBV6-5 NA TGTGCCAGCAGTTCCACCGGGGGTATCTCTGGCAGGAACGAGCAGTACTTC CASSSTGGISGRNEQYF
15 TRBJ2-1 NA TRBV3-1 few TGTGCCAGCAGCCCCCTTAGTCACTCCTACAATGAGCAGTTCTTC CASSPLSHSYNEQFF
15 TRBJ2-1 NA TRBV10-1 NA TGCGCCAGCAGTGCAGCCCCAGGAGAGGGCAATGAGCAGTTCTTC CASSAAPGEGNEQFF
15 TRBJ2-1 TRBD2 TRBV7-2 NA TGTGCCAGCAGCCTTAGGGGCGGGGGATACAATGAGCAGTTCTTC CASSLRGGGYNEQFF
15 TRBJ2-7 TRBD2 TRBV2 few TGTGCCAGCAGTGAAGCAAGGACTAGCCTTCTCGAGCAGTACTTC CASSEARTSLLEQYF
15 TRBJ2-1 NA TRBV11-2 NA TGTGCCAGCAGCTTAAGGGTTGAGGGATACAATGAGCAGTTCTTC CASSLRVEGYNEQFF
14 TRBJ2-1 TRBD1 TRBV14 NA TGTGCCAGCAGCTCCGACAGGGCAAGAAACGAGCAGTTCTTC CASSSDRARNEQFF
14 TRBJ2-1 TRBD2 TRBV29-1 NA TGCAGCGACGCTCTACTAGCGGGAGCGCATGAGCAGTTCTTC CSDALLAGAHEQFF
15 TRBJ2-7 TRBD2 TRBV11-3 once TGTGCCAGCAGCTTAGGGGAGGGTTTAGCAGACGAGCAGTACTTC CASSLGEGLADEQYF
12 TRBJ2-1 TRBD2 TRBV19 NA TGTGCCAGTACTAGCGGGGCCAATGAGCAGTTCTTC CASTSGANEQFF
16 TRBJ2-7 NA TRBV7-8 NA TGTGCCAGCAGCTTAGCAGCGCAGGGGGGGTTCGACGAGCAGTACTTC CASSLAAQGGFDEQYF
15 TRBJ1-1 TRBD1 TRBV10-3 NA TGTGCCATCAGAGGGGGCAGGGGGCTCAGCACTGAAGCTTTCTTT CAIRGGRGLSTEAFF
16 TRBJ1-4 NA TRBV21-1 NA TGTGCCAGCAGCAAAGAAATAGGGAGACCTAATGAAAAACTGTTTTTT CASSKEIGRPNEKLFF
16 TRBJ2-2 NA TRBV10-3 few TGTGCCATCAGTGAAATGGGCGAGGGGGAGACCGGGGAGCTGTTTTTT CAISEMGEGETGELFF
15 TRBJ2-1 TRBD1 TRBV24-1 NA TGTGCCACCAGCGACCAGACAGGGCATCACAATGAGCAGTTCTTC CATSDQTGHHNEQFF
14 TRBJ2-7 NA TRBV7-2 NA TGTGCCAGCAGCCCAGAATCCTATAACCCCGAGCAGTACTTC CASSPESYNPEQYF
12 TRBJ1-1 NA TRBV5-5 NA TGTGCCAGCAGCTTCGGGGGAGCTGAAGCTTTCTTT CASSFGGAEAFF
15 TRBJ1-4 NA TRBV6-5 few TGTGCCAGCAGTTATAGAAGGTCCCCTAATGAAAAACTGTTTTTT CASSYRRSPNEKLFF
13 TRBJ2-7 TRBD1 TRBV7-3 NA TGTGCCAGCAGCCCACAGGGGGGAAGCGAGCAGTACTTC CASSPQGGSEQYF
12 TRBJ2-2 NA TRBV28 NA TGTGCCAGCAGGACCTGGGTCGGGGAGCTGTTTTTT CASRTWVGELFF
15 TRBJ2-1 NA TRBV14 NA TGTGCCAGCAGCCCGCTAGCGCCCTCCTACAATGAGCAGTTCTTC CASSPLAPSYNEQFF
14 TRBJ2-7 NA TRBV12-3/TRBV12-4 NA TGTGCCAGCAGTGGAGGACAGTTACCCTACGAGCAGTACTTC CASSGGQLPYEQYF
15 TRBJ2-7 TRBD2 TRBV7-6 NA TGTGCCAGCAGCTTAGGAGCGGGGATCTACAATGAGCAGTACTTC CASSLGAGIYNEQYF
14 TRBJ2-5 TRBD1 TRBV10-3 NA TGTGCCATCAGTGGACCGACAGGGGGCGAGACCCAGTACTTC CAISGPTGGETQYF
15 TRBJ2-4 TRBD1 TRBV6-4 few TGTGCCAGCAGTGCCGAGGGGGCAGGTGTAAACATTCAGTACTTC CASSAEGAGVNIQYF
11 TRBJ2-5 NA TRBV6-2/TRBV6-3 few TGTGCCAGCAGTAATGGGGAGACCCAGTACTTC CASSNGETQYF
15 TRBJ1-2 TRBD1 TRBV24-1 NA TGTGCCACCAGTGATTCCTCGGACAGGGAAAATGGCTACACCTTC CATSDSSDRENGYTF
13 TRBJ2-5 NA TRBV2 few TGTGCCAGCAGTCCTCGGGATCTGGAGACCCAGTACTTC CASSPRDLETQYF
15 TRBJ2-1 NA TRBV5-1 NA TGCGCCAGCAGCTTAACCCTGGGCTCCTACAATGAGCAGTTCTTC CASSLTLGSYNEQFF
16 TRBJ2-1 TRBD2 TRBV12-5 NA TGTGCTAGTGGTTTGTCCACTAGCGGGACCTACAATGAGCAGTTCTTC CASGLSTSGTYNEQFF
13 TRBJ2-1 NA TRBV11-3 NA TGTGCCAGCAGCCTCGAGCAGGACAGTGAGCAGTTCTTC CASSLEQDSEQFF
17 TRBJ2-7 TRBD2 TRBV20-1 few TGCAGTGCTAAAGTGACCAGAAGGACTAGCGGGATCTACGAGCAGTACTTC CSAKVTRRTSGIYEQYF